This entry lists 21 T cell receptor beta chains sequenced from one sample in a study of blood T cells in healthy people across ages (dated by TCRdb to the mid-2010s). The receptor library was made with 5' RACE. A second roughly 7 to 12 cycle PCR used a sample-barcoded 5' primer and a J-beta primer mix. TCRdb took the public reads, trimmed them with fastp at Q25, ran MiXCR for clone calling and kept in-frame beta chains. CDR3 protein sequences are deduplicated, and each keeps its most common genes and DNA. The sample table records 1.5 million to 2 million distinct CDR3 sequences; more than 35% of these occur just once. The ten largest make up around 23% of the sample. Specimen: blood. These TCRs come from a human donor in good health.

This clonotype came up a few times. This chain connects TRBV7-8 to TRBJ2-5; D unclear. This CDR3 contains 15 residues. Trimming cost V 9 bases and J 2 bases, with 19 bases left between them. The germline V gene has CDR1 SGHVS and CDR2 FQNEAQ. The CDR3 protein is CASRSVWADQETQYF. The DNA for the CDR3 is TGTGCCAGTCGTTCGGTGTGGGCAGATCAAGAGACCCAGTACTTC.

To note about this clonotype: At one end, the junction sequence differs from germline, possibly due to a read error. The chain recombines TRBV6-5 with TRBJ2-3; D is perhaps TRBD2 (6 bases). Germline lookup yields CDR1 MNHEY and CDR2 SVGAGI. The length of the CDR3 is 14 residues. CDR3 DNA: TGTGCCGGCAGCTCAACGGGGGGCACAGATACGCAGTATTTT. The encoded protein is CAGSSTGGTDTQYF.

The J gene is TRBJ1-3, the V gene TRBV25-1, with a weak D call TRBD1 (5 bases). Germline CDR1 reads MGHDK; CDR2 reads SYGVNS. Trimming pared 1 base from V and 3 bases from J, leaving 25 bases between. The CDR3 consists of 20 residues. CDR3 DNA: TGTGCCAGCAGTGAATGGGGTGACTCTTGGGACCTCGCATATGGAAACACCATATATTTT. Translation: CASSEWGDSWDLAYGNTIYF.

As concerns this clonotype: Germline is not matched at one junction end, which may reflect a read error. The J gene is TRBJ2-3, the V gene TRBV6-5; D is unresolved. CDR1 MNHEY and CDR2 SVGAGI come from the germline V gene. The CDR3 loop spans 17 amino acids. For the CDR3, the DNA is TGTGCCGGCAGTTACCACATGCTCACCCGAGGCACAGATACGCAGTATTTT. Protein product: CAGSYHMLTRGTDTQYF.

This clonotype appeared a few times. This chain connects TRBV6-2 or TRBV6-3 to TRBJ2-5; 8 bases are a match to TRBD2. J lost 6 bases, V lost 0 bases, and 9 bases had no gene match. Germline assignment: CDR1 MNHEY and CDR2 SVGEGT. This CDR3 comprises 16 residues. The CDR3 coding sequence is TGTGCCAGCAGTTACTCCTCGGGGGGGCGATTAAAGACCCAGTACTTC. Encoded protein: CASSYSSGGRLKTQYF.

The chain couples TRBV9 to TRBJ2-7; TRBD1 might be the D (5 bases). The CDR3 covers 14 residues. V was pared by 4 bases and J by 4 bases, with 15 bases between. The germline V gene has CDR1 SGDLS and CDR2 YYNGEE. CDR3 protein: CASSHSGQYYEQYF. The CDR3 bases are TGTGCCAGCAGCCACTCCGGACAATATTACGAGCAGTACTTC.

This clonotype was recorded a few times. The chain has TRBV11-2 and TRBJ1-1; D unresolved. Trimming removed 1 base at V and 7 bases at J, with 10 bases between. CDR3 length: 13 residues. Germline assignment: CDR1 SGHAT and CDR2 FQNNGV. The CDR3 protein is CASSLGGSDEAFF. As DNA, the CDR3 is TGTGCCAGCAGCTTAGGAGGGTCGGATGAAGCTTTCTTT.

This clonotype has a handful of counts. The chain employs TRBV2 and TRBJ2-6; D is possibly TRBD2 (5 bases). The CDR3 extends over 12 amino acids. V lost 11 bases and J 2 bases, leaving 7 bases between the germline ends. CDR1 is SNHLY, CDR2 FYNNEI, per germline. CDR3 nucleotide sequence: TGTGCCGAGGGTACTGGGGCCAACGTCCTGACTTTC. It is translated as CAEGTGANVLTF.

This clonotype was seen a few times. This chain connects TRBV7-9 to TRBJ1-2; D is possibly TRBD1 (5 bases). CDR3 length: 14 amino acids. V was pared by 7 bases and J by 8 bases, with 20 bases between. Per germline, CDR1 SEHNR and CDR2 FQNEAQ (reference sequence). The CDR3 nucleotides read TGTGCCAGCACTTCTAACTTCGGGACGGGGGGCTACACCTTC. This codes for CASTSNFGTGGYTF.

The chain couples TRBV12-3 or TRBV12-4 to TRBJ1-2; tentative D call: TRBD1 (5 bases). Trimming cost V 4 bases and J 5 bases, with 17 bases left between them. CDR3 length: 15 amino acids. The CDR3 nucleotides read TGTGCCAGCAGTTCCTTAACCGGGACCGCGTATGGCTACACCTTC. This codes for CASSSLTGTAYGYTF.

The chain uses TRBV7-2 and TRBJ2-5; D is possibly TRBD2 (6 bases). The tail of the sequence fits TRBJ2-7 better, so the J call may be wrong. The germline gives CDR1 SGHTA, CDR2 FQGNSA. There are 12 residues in the CDR3. The CDR3 sequence is CASSFGRFEQYF. The CDR3 DNA follows: TGTGCCAGCAGCTTTGGGAGGTTCGAGCAGTACTTC.

The J gene is TRBJ1-2, the V gene TRBV4-2, with no clear D. Trimming stripped 0 bases from V and 4 bases from J, with 6 bases between. The CDR3 sequence is 13 residues long. Germline-derived CDR1 and CDR2 are LGHNA and YNFKEQ. CDR3 in amino acids: CASSQDLAYGYTF. The CDR3 nucleotides are TGTGCCAGCAGCCAAGATCTGGCCTATGGCTACACCTTC.

This clonotype is a singleton in its sample. The chain uses TRBV7-8 and TRBJ2-2; D perhaps matches TRBD1 (6 bases). Germline values: CDR1 SGHVS, CDR2 FQNEAQ. Deletions cut 5 bases from V and 3 bases from J, with 10 bases between. The CDR3 runs to 14 residues. The CDR3 nucleotides read TGTGCCAGCAGCAGGGACACCTACACCGGGGAGCTGTTTTTT. Translated, it gives CASSRDTYTGELFF.

The chain combines TRBV7-2 with TRBJ1-1; D uncertain. The CDR3 is 14 amino acids. V was shortened by 1 base and J by 6 bases, with 12 bases between the two germline ends. CDR1 is SGHTA, CDR2 FQGNSA, per germline. The CDR3 region is CASSLGRNRAEAFF. CDR3 DNA: TGTGCCAGCAGCTTAGGCAGGAACCGAGCTGAAGCTTTCTTT. The full variable domain, its missing parts supplied by reference TRBV7-2 and TRBJ1-1, is GAGVSQSPSNKVTEKGKDVELRCDPISGHTALYWYRQSLGQGLEFLIYFQGNSAPDKSGLPSDRFSAERTGGSVSTLTIQRTQQEDSAVYLCASSLGRNRAEAFFGQGTRLTVV.

This clonotype was recorded at least ten times. CDR3 amino acids: CSARGETEYNEQFF. The CDR3 region has the DNA TGCAGTGCTAGAGGGGAGACGGAATACAATGAGCAGTTCTTC. This chain connects TRBV20-1 to TRBJ2-1; weak D call: TRBD2 (5 bases). V dropped 1 base and J dropped 4 bases, with 11 bases sitting between them. Germline CDR1 is DFQATT and CDR2 is SNEGSKA (reference sequence). CDR3 size: 14 residues.

This clonotype turned up a few times. The CDR3 coding sequence is TGTGCCACCAGCCCCCTCTCTAGCACAGATACGCAGTATTTT. This codes for CATSPLSSTDTQYF. The chain uses TRBV15 and TRBJ2-3; D uncertain. The CDR3 is 14 residues long. Trimming stripped 5 bases from V and 0 bases from J, with 9 bases between. The germline V gene has CDR1 LNHNV and CDR2 YYDKDF (reference sequence).

A word on this clonotype: The germline gene is not matched at one end of the junction; a read error may be the cause. The rearrangement links TRBV20-1 to TRBJ1-5; possibly TRBD1 for D (6 bases). The germline gives CDR1 DFQATT, CDR2 SNEGSKA (reference sequence). This CDR3 spans 16 amino acids. The CDR3 DNA sequence: TGCAGTGTTAGAGTGAATAGGTTTCTACCAGGGGAGCCCCAGCATTTT. Its protein is CSVRVNRFLPGEPQHF.

This clonotype was observed a few times. The chain links TRBV6-2 or TRBV6-3 to TRBJ2-1; tentatively, D is TRBD1 (6 bases). V was clipped by 1 base and J by 2 bases, with 15 bases between them. The CDR3 covers 17 residues. The germline gives CDR1 MNHEY, CDR2 SVGEGT. The CDR3 DNA reads as TGTGCCAGCAGTTACTATATGGGGCAGGGGACCTACAATGAGCAGTTCTTC. As protein: CASSYYMGQGTYNEQFF.

V is TRBV20-1 and J is TRBJ2-7; 8 nucleotides agree with TRBD1. The germline CDR1 and CDR2 sequences are DFQATT and SNEGSKA (reference sequence). This CDR3 is built from 15 residues. Germline trimming cut 3 bases from V and 3 bases from J; bases unmatched to any gene: 10. This CDR3 is CSARFVGQAIYEQYF. The CDR3, as DNA: TGCAGTGCTAGGTTCGTGGGACAGGCAATCTACGAGCAGTACTTC.

The chain is built from TRBV20-1 and TRBJ2-7; maybe TRBD1 (6 bases). CDR1 and CDR2 (germline): DFQATT, SNEGSKA (reference sequence). Trimming took 1 base from V and 5 from J, leaving 12 bases between them. This CDR3 region has 13 residues. The CDR3 nucleotides are TGCAGTGCTAGAGGGACAGTTTTGGACGAGCAGTACTTC. Its protein product is CSARGTVLDEQYF.

This clonotype was counted between two and nine times. The rearrangement uses TRBV5-6 and TRBJ1-1; a weak D match, TRBD1 (5 bases). CDR1 and CDR2 from the germline V gene are SGHDT and YYEEEE. Trimming cost V 4 bases and J 0 bases, with 13 bases left between them. The CDR3 is made up of 15 amino acids. In DNA form, the CDR3 reads TGTGCCAGCAGCCCCCTACCGACAGTGAACACTGAAGCTTTCTTT. It translates to CASSPLPTVNTEAFF.